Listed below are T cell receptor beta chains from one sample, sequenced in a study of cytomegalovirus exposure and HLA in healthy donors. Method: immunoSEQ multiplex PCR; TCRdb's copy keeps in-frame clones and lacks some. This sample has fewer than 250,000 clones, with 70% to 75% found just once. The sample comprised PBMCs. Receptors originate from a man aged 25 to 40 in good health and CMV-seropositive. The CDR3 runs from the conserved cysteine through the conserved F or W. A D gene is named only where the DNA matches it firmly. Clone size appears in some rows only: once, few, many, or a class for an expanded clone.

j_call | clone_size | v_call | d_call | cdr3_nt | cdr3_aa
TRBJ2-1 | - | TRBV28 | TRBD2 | TGTGCCAGCAGTTCTACCCTGACTAGCGGGAGAACGAATGAGCAGTTCTTC | CASSSTLTSGRTNEQFF
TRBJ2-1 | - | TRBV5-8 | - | TGTGCCAGCAGCCGAAATTGGCAGGGGCGCGATGAGCAGTTCTTC | CASSRNWQGRDEQFF
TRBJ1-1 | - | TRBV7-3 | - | TGTGCCAGCAGACTCTTAGGGCGGGCAAACATGAACACTGAAGCTTTCTTT | CASRLLGRANMNTEAFF
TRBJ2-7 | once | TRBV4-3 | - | TGCGCCAGCAGCCGTCAGACTTGGGACGAGCAGTACTTC | CASSRQTWDEQYF
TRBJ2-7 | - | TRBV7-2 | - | TGTGCCAGCAGCTACAAGGGGTCGGGCTACGAGCAGTACTTC | CASSYKGSGYEQYF
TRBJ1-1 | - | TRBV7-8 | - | TGTGCCAGCAGCTTAGGCGGGGGAATGAACACTGAAGCTTTCTTT | CASSLGGGMNTEAFF
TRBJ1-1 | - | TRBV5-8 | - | TGTGCCAGCAAAAGGGGGATGAACACTGAAGCTTTCTTT | CASKRGMNTEAFF
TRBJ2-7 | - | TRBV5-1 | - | TGCGCCAGCAGCCCCCTCTCGGACGAGCAGTACTTC | CASSPLSDEQYF
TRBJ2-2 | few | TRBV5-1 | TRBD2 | TGCGCCAGCAGCCCTTCCGGGGGGGGCGCGAACACCGGGGAGCTGTTTTTT | CASSPSGGGANTGELFF
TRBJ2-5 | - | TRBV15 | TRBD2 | TGTGCCACCAGCAGACTGGACTATCTAGCGGGAGGGTGGGAGCAGTACTTC | CATSRLDYLAGGWEQYF
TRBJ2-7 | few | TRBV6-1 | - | TGTGCCAGCAGTGAATCACCCACCGGGACTTTCTCCTACGAGCAGTACTTC | CASSESPTGTFSYEQYF
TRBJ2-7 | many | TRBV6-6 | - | TGTGCCATAGCCGTGTCCTCCTACGAGCAGTACTTC | CAIAVSSYEQYF
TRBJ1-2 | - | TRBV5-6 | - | TGTGCCAGCAGCTTGGGACTGCTCGGCGGCTACACCTTC | CASSLGLLGGYTF
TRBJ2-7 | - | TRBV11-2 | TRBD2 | TGTGCCAGCAGCTTTCGGGCGGGAGCATACGAGCAGTACTTC | CASSFRAGAYEQYF
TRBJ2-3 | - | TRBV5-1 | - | TGCGCCAGCAGCTTGCAGGGGACAGATACGCAGTATTTT | CASSLQGTDTQYF
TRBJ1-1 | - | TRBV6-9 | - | TGTGCCAGCAGTTCCGGCCGGGTTGAAGCTTTCTTT | CASSSGRVEAFF
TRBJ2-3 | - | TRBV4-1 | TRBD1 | TGCGCCAGCACCTTATCCGGGACAGGGGGAGATACGCAGTATTTT | CASTLSGTGGDTQYF
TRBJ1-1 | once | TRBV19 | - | TGTGCCAGTAGTGTGGGGCAGAGTGGTAGCACTGAAGCTTTCTTT | CASSVGQSGSTEAFF
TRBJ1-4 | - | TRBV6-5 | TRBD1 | TGTGCCACCCAGGACAGGGATGAAAAACTGTTTTTT | CATQDRDEKLFF
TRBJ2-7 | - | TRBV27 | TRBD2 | TGTGCCAGCAGCTTACTAGCGGGAGTCTACGAGCAGTACTTC | CASSLLAGVYEQYF
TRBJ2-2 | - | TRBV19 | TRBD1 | TGTGCCAGTAGTACCGACAGGGCCGGGGAGCTGTTTTTT | CASSTDRAGELFF
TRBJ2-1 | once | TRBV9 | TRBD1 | TGTGCCAGCAGCGCTCGGGACAGGACTCTCTCCTACAATGAGCAGTTCTTC | CASSARDRTLSYNEQFF
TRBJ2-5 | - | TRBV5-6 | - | TGTGCCAGCAGCTTGTTAGGGGATGGAGAGACCCAGTACTTC | CASSLLGDGETQYF
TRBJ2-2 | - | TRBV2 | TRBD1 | TGTGCCAGCAGTGCCAGGGGGCGCCGGGCCGGGGAGCTGTTTTTT | CASSARGRRAGELFF
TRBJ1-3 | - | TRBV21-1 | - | TGTGCCAGCAGCAAAGGGACAGCTGGAAACACCATATATTTT | CASSKGTAGNTIYF
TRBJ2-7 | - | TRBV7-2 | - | TGTGCCAGCAGCTTCGGAGCAGGGGGGTACTACGAGCAGTACTTC | CASSFGAGGYYEQYF
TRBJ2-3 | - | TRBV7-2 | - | TGTGCCAGCAACCTCTTACAGGATACGCAGTATTTT | CASNLLQDTQYF
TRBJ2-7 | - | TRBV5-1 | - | TGCGCCAGCAGCTCCCCTCAAAGCGGGCGCAACTACGAGCAGTACTTC | CASSSPQSGRNYEQYF
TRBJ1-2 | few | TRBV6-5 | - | TGTGCCAGCAGTCGCCTACAGGGTAGCCTCTATGGCTACACCTTC | CASSRLQGSLYGYTF
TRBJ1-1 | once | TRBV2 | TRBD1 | TGTGCCAGCACCGACCCCACAGGGGGCACTGAAGCTTTCTTT | CASTDPTGGTEAFF
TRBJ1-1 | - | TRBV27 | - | TGTGCCTGCGGAGTGTCGGGCGGGACTGAAGCTTTCTTT | CACGVSGGTEAFF
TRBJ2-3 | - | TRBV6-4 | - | TGTGCCAGCGGACTAAAACAAACTATCACAGATACGCAGTATTTT | CASGLKQTITDTQYF
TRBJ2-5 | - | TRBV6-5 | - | TGTGCCAGCAGTTGGGGGGTTCGGGGCCAAGAGACCCAGTACTTC | CASSWGVRGQETQYF
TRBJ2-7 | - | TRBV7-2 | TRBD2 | TGTGCCAGCAGCTTTGCGAGCGGGAGTGACTACGAGCAGTACTTC | CASSFASGSDYEQYF
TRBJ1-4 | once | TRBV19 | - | TGTGCCAGTAGTAAGGCCCCTGGGCCGCTGTTTTTT | CASSKAPGPLFF
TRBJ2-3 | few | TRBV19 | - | TGTGCCAACACCTCGACGGCAGGGGAGTCGGCAGATACGCAGTATTTT | CANTSTAGESADTQYF
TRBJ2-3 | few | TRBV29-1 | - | TGCAGCGCTCTCCCAGGGAATCCCACAGATACGCAGTATTTT | CSALPGNPTDTQYF
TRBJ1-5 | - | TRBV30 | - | TGTGCCTGGAGGACTTCCGGGCCCCAGCATTTT | CAWRTSGPQHF
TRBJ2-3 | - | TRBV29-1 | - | TGCAGCGTTGTCCGTGATACGCAGTATTTT | CSVVRDTQYF
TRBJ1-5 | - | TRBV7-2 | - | TGTGCCAGCAGCCCGGGGTGGAATCAGCCCCAGCATTTT | CASSPGWNQPQHF
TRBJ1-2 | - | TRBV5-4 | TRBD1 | TGTGCCAGCAGCTTGGGGAGACAGGGAACTAACTATGGCTACACCTTC | CASSLGRQGTNYGYTF
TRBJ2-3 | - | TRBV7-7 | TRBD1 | TGTGCTAGCAGCCCCGGGACAGGGAACACAGATACGCAGTATTTT | CASSPGTGNTDTQYF
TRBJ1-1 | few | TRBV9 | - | TGTGCCAGCAGCCCAAGGGGGTTTCCCCCTGAAGCTTTCTTT | CASSPRGFPPEAFF
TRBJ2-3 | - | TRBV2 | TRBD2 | TGTGCCAGCGTTGGACTAGCGGGGGGGCCCCGGCGCACAGATACGCAGTATTTT | CASVGLAGGPRRTDTQYF
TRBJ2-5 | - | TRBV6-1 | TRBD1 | TGTGCCAGCAGTGAAACAGGGGGGGAGACCCAGTACTTC | CASSETGGETQYF
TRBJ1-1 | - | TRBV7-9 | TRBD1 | TGTGCCAGCAGCTTAGTCAAACAGGGGGCTGGGACTGAAGCTTTCTTT | CASSLVKQGAGTEAFF
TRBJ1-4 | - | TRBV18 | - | TGTGCCAGCTCACCCAGACAGGCACCGGGTGCTGAAAAACTGTTTTTT | CASSPRQAPGAEKLFF
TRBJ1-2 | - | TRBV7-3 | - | TGTGCCAGCAGCTTGAGGGGAGGCGGCTACACCTTC | CASSLRGGGYTF
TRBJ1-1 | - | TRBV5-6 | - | TGTGCCAGCAGCTTATTAGGGAGTGGCACTGAAGCTTTCTTT | CASSLLGSGTEAFF
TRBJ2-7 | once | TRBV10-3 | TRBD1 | TGTGCCATCAGCCGACAGGGAAACGAGCAGTACTTC | CAISRQGNEQYF
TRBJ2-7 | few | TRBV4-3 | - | TGCGCCAGCAGCCAAGGACGGGAAGGTCCTTACGAGCAGTACTTC | CASSQGREGPYEQYF
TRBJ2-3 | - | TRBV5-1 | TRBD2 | TGCGCCAGCAGCTTGGCTAGCGGGGGGGCAGATACGCAGTATTTT | CASSLASGGADTQYF
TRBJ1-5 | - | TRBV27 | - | TGTGCCAGCAGTTTTTCCTACCCAAGGGGAAAGAGCAATCAGCCCCAGCATTTT | CASSFSYPRGKSNQPQHF
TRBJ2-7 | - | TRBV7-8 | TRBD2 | TGTGCCAGCAGCTTAGGTTGGGCGGGAGGCTCCTGCGAGCAGTACTTC | CASSLGWAGGSCEQYF
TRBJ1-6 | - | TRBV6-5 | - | TGTGCCAGCAGTTACCGGCAGGGGAATTCACCCCTCCACTTT | CASSYRQGNSPLHF
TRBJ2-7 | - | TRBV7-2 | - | TGTGCCAGCAGCCCCGGTTCGGGCTACGAGCAGTACTTC | CASSPGSGYEQYF
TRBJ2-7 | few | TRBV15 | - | TGTGCCACCAGCAGAGTTGGCGGCTACGAGCAGTACTTC | CATSRVGGYEQYF
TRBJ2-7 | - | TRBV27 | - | TGTGCCAGCAGCCCAGTACAGGGATGGGAAAGATGGGACTACGAGCAGTACTTC | CASSPVQGWERWDYEQYF
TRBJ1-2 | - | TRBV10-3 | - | TGTGCCATCAGTGAGTCGGGTCAACTACTAGCTGGCTACACCTTC | CAISESGQLLAGYTF
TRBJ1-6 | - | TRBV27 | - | TGTGCCAGCAGCCAATTCGGTAATTCACCCCTCCACTTT | CASSQFGNSPLHF